Following are 20 T cell receptor beta chains from one sample sequenced in a study of blood T cell repertoires in COVID-19 (dated by TCRdb to 2018 to 2021). Library generation was performed with the immunoSEQ multiplex PCR assay. The table comes from immuneACCESS by way of TCRdb, which keeps in-frame sequences with V and J called. Part of the clones is missing from these tables; in studies checked, under half for an unresolved V gene and the rest for unknown reasons. The sample table holds 650,000 to 800,000 clones, of which approximately 90% were seen once. About 0.26% of the sample rests with the top ten. Sequencing input: peripheral blood. Receptors originate from a woman younger than 35 with acute or convalescent COVID-19.

The chain combines TRBV6-5 with TRBJ1-2; D ambiguous. Trimming cost V 6 bases and J 5 bases, with 16 bases left between them. The CDR3 is 14 residues long. The V gene's germline CDR1 is MNHEY and CDR2 SVGAGI. CDR3 region: CASRPGFALYGYTF. In nucleotides, the CDR3 is TGTGCCAGCAGACCGGGATTCGCGCTATATGGCTACACCTTC.

V usage is TRBV11-2 and J usage is TRBJ1-1; 9 bases are shared with TRBD1. This CDR3 is built from 19 residues. With 4 bases clipped from V and 6 bases from J, the junction kept 21 bases outside the gene matches. Germline V lookup: CDR1 SGHAT, CDR2 FQNNGV. In DNA form, the CDR3 reads TGTGCCAGCAGCTCTCTGAACAGGGGGCGCCTCTTTGGGAATCCTGAAGCTTTCTTT. It translates to CASSSLNRGRLFGNPEAFF.

The rearrangement uses TRBV12-5 and TRBJ2-6; TRBD2 agrees at 8 bases. Trimming removed 6 bases from V and 0 bases from J; junction bases left unmatched: 19. The germline V gene encodes CDR1 LGHNT and CDR2 FRNRAP. This CDR3 region has 21 residues. This CDR3 is CASGPRGSGVLSNSGANVLTF. The CDR3 nucleotides read TGTGCTAGTGGCCCTCGGGGTAGCGGGGTTCTCTCCAACTCTGGGGCCAACGTCCTGACTTTC. The full variable domain, in which reference TRBV12-5 and TRBJ2-6 provide the parts outside the CDR3, is DARVTQTPRHKVTEMGQEVTMRCQPILGHNTVFWYRQTMMQGLELLAYFRNRAPLDDSGMPKDRFSAEMPDATLATLKIQPSEPRDSAVYFCASGPRGSGVLSNSGANVLTFGAGSRLTVL.

The chain uses TRBV7-6 and TRBJ2-7, with D perhaps TRBD2 (6 bases). V was cut by 5 bases and J by 5 bases, with 19 bases left in between. Germline V CDR1 and CDR2: SGHVS, FNYEAQ. CDR3 length: 15 amino acids. The CDR3 DNA follows: TGTGCCAGCAGCCCTGGGCGATCTGGCGGGGACGAGCAGTACTTC. Translating gives CASSPGRSGGDEQYF.

The V call is TRBV9, the J call TRBJ1-2; TRBD1 is a possible D gene (6 bases). V was pared by 3 bases and J by 4 bases, with 13 bases between. This CDR3 is 14 amino acids long. Germline V CDR1 and CDR2: SGDLS, YYNGEE. CDR3: CASSDERTVYGYTF. In nucleotides, the CDR3 is TGTGCCAGCAGCGACGAAAGGACAGTCTATGGCTACACCTTC.

The chain combines TRBV7-2 with TRBJ2-1; D possibly corresponds to TRBD1 (6 bases). The germline V and J ends were trimmed by 4 bases and 0 bases, with 13 bases remaining between them. The CDR3 extends over 16 amino acids. Per the germline V gene, CDR1 is SGHTA and CDR2 is FQGNSA. CDR3: CASSSPDSSSYNEQFF. The CDR3 nucleotides read TGTGCCAGCAGCTCACCGGACAGTTCCTCCTACAATGAGCAGTTCTTC.

V is TRBV30 and J is TRBJ1-5; 9 positions match TRBD1. The CDR3 length is 16 residues. The germline V gene encodes CDR1 GTSNPN and CDR2 SVGIG (reference sequence). V lost 0 bases to trimming and J lost 3 bases; unmatched junction nucleotides: 6. This CDR3 reads CAWSVFGTGYNQPQHF. CDR3 DNA: TGTGCCTGGAGTGTTTTTGGGACAGGGTACAATCAGCCCCAGCATTTT.

This chain connects TRBV12-5 to TRBJ1-2; D uncertain. CDR3 length: 12 amino acids. The V end lost 5 bases, the J end lost 5 bases, and 9 bases lay between the germline ends. Germline values: CDR1 LGHNT, CDR2 FRNRAP. This CDR3 reads CASGDLRYGYTF. The CDR3 region has the DNA TGTGCTAGTGGTGACTTAAGGTATGGCTACACCTTC. Supplemented by reference TRBV12-5 and TRBJ1-2, the full variable domain reads DARVTQTPRHKVTEMGQEVTMRCQPILGHNTVFWYRQTMMQGLELLAYFRNRAPLDDSGMPKDRFSAEMPDATLATLKIQPSEPRDSAVYFCASGDLRYGYTFGSGTRLTVV.

This clone appeared a few times. This chain uses TRBV19 with TRBJ1-5; 10 nucleotides line up with TRBD1. J lost 2 bases, V lost 7 bases, and 5 bases had no gene match. This CDR3 comprises 15 residues. In germline, CDR1 is LNHDA, CDR2 SQIVND (reference sequence). The CDR3 is CASTVGTGGNQPQHF. The CDR3 nucleotides are TGTGCCAGTACCGTCGGGACAGGGGGCAATCAGCCCCAGCATTTT.

This chain links TRBV5-4 with TRBJ2-7; 10 nucleotides line up with TRBD1. V lost 4 bases, J lost 4 bases, and 5 bases stayed unmatched. This CDR3 is 14 amino acids long. Germline V gives CDR1 SGHNT, CDR2 YYREEE (reference sequence). The CDR3 nucleotides are TGTGCCAGCAGCCAAGACAGGGGGCAATACGAGCAGTACTTC. Protein product: CASSQDRGQYEQYF.

The rearrangement links TRBV7-8 to TRBJ2-5; the D gene is possibly TRBD2 (5 bases). The CDR3 sequence is 15 residues long. The V and J ends lost 1 base and 2 bases respectively, with 11 bases between them. CDR1 SGHVS and CDR2 FQNEAQ come from the germline V gene. CDR3 residues: CASSLVTGGQETQYF. CDR3 sequence (DNA): TGTGCCAGCAGCTTAGTGACCGGAGGTCAAGAGACCCAGTACTTC. The full variable domain, with the rest looked up from reference TRBV7-8 and TRBJ2-5, is GAGVSQSPRYKVAKRGQDVALRCDPISGHVSLFWYQQALGQGPEFLTYFQNEAQLDKSGLPSDRFFAERPEGSVSTLKIQRTQQEDSAVYLCASSLVTGGQETQYFGPGTRLLVL.

The rearrangement joins TRBV27 to TRBJ1-6; D is uncertain. Trimming stripped 0 bases from V and 0 bases from J, with 9 bases between. Germline V lookup: CDR1 MNHEY, CDR2 SMNVEV (reference sequence). The CDR3 extends over 17 amino acids. CDR3 coding DNA: TGTGCCAGCAGTTTATCGGGCCCTTACTCCTATAATTCACCCCTCCACTTT. Its protein product is CASSLSGPYSYNSPLHF.

This clone has a handful of counts. As DNA, the CDR3 is TGTGCCAGCAGCTTCCAACTCAGGGAGAACACTGAAGCTTTCTTT. Protein: CASSFQLRENTEAFF. The V call is TRBV7-2, the J call TRBJ1-1, with D possibly TRBD1 on 5 matching bases. CDR3 length: 15 amino acids. CDR1 is SGHTA and CDR2 is FQGNSA in the germline V gene. The ends were cut back, 3 bases at V and 1 base at J, with 12 bases in the middle.

The chain links TRBV3-1 (or the pseudogene TRBV3-2) to TRBJ1-1; no firm D call. Germline CDR1 and CDR2: LGHDT and YNNKEL (reference sequence). The CDR3 sequence is 15 residues long. V lost 0 bases to trimming and J lost 1 base, with 9 bases between them. In DNA form, the CDR3 reads TGTGCCAGCAGCCAAGATCTTGAGGAGAACACTGAAGCTTTCTTT. It is translated as CASSQDLEENTEAFF.

The V call is TRBV24-1, the J call TRBJ1-2, with TRBD1 matching 7 bases. V lost 8 bases to trimming and J lost 5 bases; unmatched junction nucleotides: 16. This CDR3 contains 16 residues. Germline loops: CDR1 KGHDR, CDR2 SFDVKD. The CDR3 here is CATMGTAYFLYYGYTF. CDR3 nucleotides: TGTGCCACCATGGGGACAGCCTATTTCCTCTATTATGGCTACACCTTC.

This clone turned up a few times. CDR3 sequence (DNA): TGTGCCAGCAGCCCCCACCGCCTCCCTGAGCGCGAAAAAAGGAAAGCTTTCTTT. Translation gives CASSPHRLPEREKRKAFF. The chain combines TRBV7-8 with TRBJ1-1; D unclear. Trimming left V 5 bases short and J 9 bases short, with 31 bases between. Germline V gene sequence: CDR1 SGHVS, CDR2 FQNEAQ. The CDR3 runs 18 residues.

This chain links TRBV29-1 with TRBJ1-2; tentatively, D is TRBD1 (6 bases). The V gene lost 7 bases and the J gene lost 8 bases, with 29 bases spanning the gap. Germline CDR1 SQVTM, CDR2 ANQGSEA. This CDR3 spans 16 amino acids. DNA of the CDR3: TGCAGCGCTTCCATGGGACGTTTACAGGGAATGGGGGGCTACACCTTC. This gives the protein CSASMGRLQGMGGYTF.

The chain employs TRBV7-8 and TRBJ1-2; the D gene is possibly TRBD1 (5 bases). CDR3 length equals 15 residues. V gave up 3 bases and J gave up 2 bases, with 13 bases separating them. Per germline, CDR1 SGHVS and CDR2 FQNEAQ. In DNA, the CDR3 is TGTGCCAGCAGCTTGCCAGGGATTGGAAACTATGGCTACACCTTC. As protein: CASSLPGIGNYGYTF.

The rearrangement links TRBV19 to TRBJ1-1; D remains unclear. The germline V and J ends were trimmed by 5 bases and 1 base, with 11 bases remaining between them. Germline CDR1 LNHDA, CDR2 SQIVND (reference sequence). The CDR3 extends over 14 amino acids. The CDR3 spells CASSLLGANTEAFF. Written as DNA, the CDR3 is TGTGCCAGTAGTTTGTTGGGAGCGAACACTGAAGCTTTCTTT.

V and J are TRBV19 and TRBJ1-1, with D maybe TRBD1 (5 bases). Trimming stripped 5 bases from V and 5 bases from J, with 15 bases between. CDR1 and CDR2 from the germline V gene are LNHDA and SQIVND (reference sequence). This CDR3 comprises 14 residues. CDR3 nucleotides: TGTGCCAGTAGTGCCAGGGTTAGTGGGACTGAAGCTTTCTTT. Translation gives CASSARVSGTEAFF.